This passage covers 32 T cell receptor beta chains from one sample sequenced in a study of beta chain features in type 1 diabetes. Expressed TCRB transcripts were sequenced because the isolated RNA had all been reverse transcribed beforehand. The table came from immunoSEQ multiplex PCR; TCRdb's copy has only in-frame clones and leaves some out. Of just over 600,000 clones in the sample, around a sixth were seen once. The source material was naive CD4+ T cells from blood. The receptors derive from a young man in good health.

The chain uses TRBV30 and TRBJ1-5, with a tentative D call TRBD1 (6 bases). Germline V gene data show CDR1 as GTSNPN and CDR2 as SVGIG (reference sequence). The CDR3 is 17 amino acids. The V end lost 0 bases, the J end lost 7 bases, and 22 bases lay between the germline ends. The CDR3 protein is CAWSVPGHFGLTQPQHF. The CDR3 region has the DNA TGTGCCTGGAGTGTACCGGGACATTTCGGACTCACACAGCCCCAGCATTTT.

This chain joins TRBV4-3 and TRBJ2-7, with 8 bases fitting TRBD1. Trimming removed 0 bases from V and 5 bases from J; junction bases left unmatched: 12. Germline CDR1 reads LGHNA; CDR2 reads YSLEER. The CDR3 contains 17 residues. DNA for the CDR3: TGCGCCAGCAGCCAAGAGTCGCTAGGGCAGGGGGCTAACGAGCAGTACTTC. It is translated as CASSQESLGQGANEQYF.

This clone has a handful of counts. The genes are TRBV19 and TRBJ1-4; no firm D call. This CDR3 has 15 residues. The V and J ends lost 5 bases and 8 bases respectively, with 18 bases between them. CDR1 is LNHDA and CDR2 is SQIVND in the germline V gene (reference sequence). CDR3 region: CASSPGNPGREKLFF. In nucleotides, the CDR3 is TGTGCCAGTAGTCCGGGGAACCCAGGTCGGGAAAAACTGTTTTTT. Supplemented by reference TRBV19 and TRBJ1-4, the full variable domain reads DGGITQSPKYLFRKEGQNVTLSCEQNLNHDAMYWYRQDPGQGLRLIYYSQIVNDFQKGDIAEGYSVSREKKESFPLTVTSAQKNPTAFYLCASSPGNPGREKLFFGSGTQLSVL.

This clone has more than one count but fewer than ten. The chain recombines TRBV5-5 with TRBJ2-7; 13 positions agree with TRBD2. Trimming cost V 4 bases and J 1 base; bases outside gene matches: 5. Germline V gives CDR1 SGHKS, CDR2 YYEKEE (reference sequence). The CDR3 totals 16 residues. The CDR3 loop is CASSQGLAGKSYEQYF. In DNA form, the CDR3 reads TGTGCCAGCAGCCAGGGACTAGCGGGAAAATCCTACGAGCAGTACTTC. Full variable domain (missing parts from reference TRBV5-5 and TRBJ2-7): DAGVTQSPTHLIKTRGQQVTLRCSPISGHKSVSWYQQVLGQGPQFIFQYYEKEERGRGNFPDRFSARQFPNYSSELNVNALLLGDSALYLCASSQGLAGKSYEQYFGPGTRLTVT.

Many counts were recorded for this clone. The CDR3 bases are TGTGCCAGCAGCCAACGGCACGAGCAGTACTTC. This translates into CASSQRHEQYF. The rearrangement links TRBV14 to TRBJ2-7; D is ambiguous. The CDR3 runs 11 residues. Germline V gives CDR1 SGHDN, CDR2 FVKESK. V lost 2 bases and J 5 bases, leaving 4 bases between the germline ends.

The chain joins TRBV7-9 to TRBJ1-5, with 9 bases that match TRBD1. Germline V gene data show CDR1 as SEHNR and CDR2 as FQNEAQ (reference sequence). J gave up 7 bases and V 1 base, and 5 bases lay outside the gene matches. The CDR3 covers 15 residues. DNA for the CDR3: TGTGCCAGCAGCTTAGGGTCGACAGGGGGACAGCCCCAGCATTTT. Protein: CASSLGSTGGQPQHF.

The chain carries TRBV5-1 and TRBJ1-2, with D maybe TRBD1 (6 bases). V dropped 1 base and J dropped 1 base, with 8 bases sitting between them. The CDR3 loop spans 14 amino acids. Germline loops: CDR1 SGHRS, CDR2 YFSETQ. DNA for the CDR3: TGCGCCAGCAGCTTGACAGGGTTTAACTATGGCTACACCTTC. Protein: CASSLTGFNYGYTF.

The V and J genes are TRBV29-1 and TRBJ2-2; D is undetermined. The CDR3 has 12 residues. V gave up 6 bases and J gave up 0 bases, with 5 bases separating them. The germline gives CDR1 SQVTM, CDR2 ANQGSEA. Here the CDR3 reads CSVGSNTGELFF. DNA of the CDR3: TGCAGCGTGGGATCGAACACCGGGGAGCTGTTTTTT.

The chain links TRBV28 to TRBJ2-5; the D is unclear. V shed 11 bases and J shed 5 bases, with 12 bases lying between them. CDR3 size: 11 residues. Per germline, CDR1 MDHEN and CDR2 SYDVKM. The CDR3 region is CASMNVETQYF. The DNA for the CDR3 is TGTGCCTCCATGAATGTGGAGACCCAGTACTTC.

The V gene is TRBV9, the J gene TRBJ2-1, with a tentative D call TRBD1 (6 bases). The CDR3 is made up of 16 amino acids. CDR1 and CDR2 from the germline V gene are SGDLS and YYNGEE. Trimming cost V 2 bases and J 0 bases, with 12 bases left between them. Here the CDR3 reads CASSVGASLSYNEQFF. The CDR3 DNA is TGTGCCAGCAGCGTGGGGGCATCTCTCTCCTACAATGAGCAGTTCTTC. Using reference TRBV9 and TRBJ2-1 for the parts outside the CDR3, the full variable domain is DSGVTQTPKHLITATGQRVTLRCSPRSGDLSVYWYQQSLDQGLQFLIQYYNGEERAKGNILERFSAQQFPDLHSELNLSSLELGDSALYFCASSVGASLSYNEQFFGPGTRLTVL.

This clone was recorded once. The rearrangement links TRBV27 to TRBJ2-2, with 11 bases identical to TRBD2. Germline assignment: CDR1 MNHEY and CDR2 SMNVEV (reference sequence). CDR3 length: 16 residues. After removal of 6 bases from V and 8 bases from J, the junction contained 11 bases not matched to a gene. The CDR3 nucleotides read TGTGCCAGCAGCCGGGGACTAGCGGTAGCAGAAGGGGAGCTGTTTTTT. As protein: CASSRGLAVAEGELFF.

This CDR3 is CSTQGLNTGELFF. CDR3 DNA: TGTTCCACTCAGGGGTTGAACACCGGGGAGCTGTTTTTT. The gene calls are TRBV6-6 and TRBJ2-2; maybe TRBD1 (6 bases). This CDR3 region has 13 residues. Germline values: CDR1 MNHNY, CDR2 SVGAGI (reference sequence).

The CDR3 region has the DNA TGCAGCGTTGAACTGGGGGCGAACACCGGGGAGCTGTTTTTT. It codes for CSVELGANTGELFF. The J gene is TRBJ2-2, the V gene TRBV29-1; the D call may be TRBD1 or TRBD2 (5 bases each). Germline V lookup: CDR1 SQVTM, CDR2 ANQGSEA. V gave up 2 bases and J gave up 0 bases, with 7 bases separating them. This CDR3 has 14 amino acids.

This clone turned up a few times. The chain couples TRBV6-5 to TRBJ1-5; D perhaps matches TRBD1 (6 bases). This CDR3 has 15 residues. Germline lookup yields CDR1 MNHEY and CDR2 SVGAGI. The germline V and J ends were trimmed by 7 bases and 3 bases, with 16 bases remaining between them. CDR3 region: CASNPGAASNQPQHF. In DNA form, the CDR3 reads TGTGCCAGCAATCCGGGGGCAGCCTCCAATCAGCCCCAGCATTTT.

The chain employs TRBV7-2 and TRBJ2-7; D unresolved. Germline V gene data show CDR1 as SGHTA and CDR2 as FQGNSA. This CDR3 has 13 amino acids. Trimming shortened V by 5 bases and J by 4 bases, and 12 bases separated the two germline ends. The CDR3 DNA sequence: TGTGCCAGCAGCCCCCAGACTGAGTACGAGCAGTACTTC. It encodes CASSPQTEYEQYF.

This clone showed up just a few times. The chain recombines TRBV7-2 with TRBJ2-1; TRBD1 agrees at 8 bases. This CDR3 is 16 amino acids long. J lost 4 bases, V lost 1 base, and 6 bases had no gene match. Germline loops: CDR1 SGHTA, CDR2 FQGNSA. CDR3 sequence reads: CASSLGVWDRYNEQFF. The CDR3 nucleotides are TGTGCCAGCAGCTTAGGAGTGTGGGACAGGTACAATGAGCAGTTCTTC.

This clone was observed a handful of times. V is TRBV4-3 and J is TRBJ1-4, with D unclear. Germline loops: CDR1 LGHNA, CDR2 YSLEER. The CDR3 runs to 15 residues. V lost 1 base, J lost 0 bases, and 6 bases lay in between. This chain's CDR3 is CASSQATTTNEKLFF. In DNA form, the CDR3 reads TGCGCCAGCAGCCAAGCAACAACAACTAATGAAAAACTGTTTTTT.

The chain employs TRBV9 and TRBJ2-2; D is ambiguous. Germline V CDR1 and CDR2: SGDLS, YYNGEE. The V and J ends lost 0 bases and 0 bases respectively, with 6 bases between them. This CDR3 has 15 residues. The CDR3 region is CASSVDPTNTGELFF. DNA of the CDR3: TGTGCCAGCAGCGTAGACCCAACGAACACCGGGGAGCTGTTTTTT.

The rearrangement joins TRBV27 to TRBJ1-2; 7 nucleotides align to TRBD1. CDR3 length: 13 amino acids. V lost 4 bases, J lost 8 bases, and 7 bases stayed unmatched. Germline V gene sequence: CDR1 MNHEY, CDR2 SMNVEV (reference sequence). The DNA of the CDR3 is TGTGCCAGCAGTTCCCAGACAGGGCAAGGCTACACCTTC. This codes for CASSSQTGQGYTF.

Points on this clone: Other DNA sequences in this sample translate to the same CDR3. The chain uses TRBV28 and TRBJ1-5; D gene uncertain. The CDR3 covers 13 residues. The germline V and J ends were trimmed by 1 base and 2 bases, with 3 bases remaining between them. Per the germline V gene, CDR1 is MDHEN and CDR2 is SYDVKM. The CDR3 sequence: CASSLLGNQPQHF. DNA of the CDR3: TGTGCCAGCAGTTTATTGGGCAATCAGCCCCAGCATTTT.

This clone was counted a few times. The gene calls are TRBV28 and TRBJ2-1; D is ambiguous. Per germline, CDR1 MDHEN and CDR2 SYDVKM. Deletions cut 8 bases from V and 6 bases from J, with 20 bases between. The CDR3 has 15 amino acids. The CDR3 loop is CASSPTPERPNEQFF. The CDR3 nucleotides read TGTGCCAGCTCCCCTACCCCGGAAAGGCCCAATGAGCAGTTCTTC. The full variable domain, with the rest looked up from reference TRBV28 and TRBJ2-1, is DVKVTQSSRYLVKRTGEKVFLECVQDMDHENMFWYRQDPGLGLRLIYFSYDVKMKEKGDIPEGYSVSREKKERFSLILESASTNQTSMYLCASSPTPERPNEQFFGPGTRLTVL.

This clone has a handful of counts. The gene calls are TRBV4-3 and TRBJ1-2; TRBD1 matches at 9 bases. Looked up from germline, CDR1 is LGHNA and CDR2 is YSLEER. J was trimmed by 2 bases and V by 0 bases; bases with no gene match: 4. The CDR3 length is 16 residues. Written as DNA, the CDR3 is TGCGCCAGCAGCCAAGATAACAGGGGGCTAAACTATGGCTACACCTTC. Translating gives CASSQDNRGLNYGYTF.

The chain joins TRBV10-3 to TRBJ2-6; possibly TRBD2 for D (5 bases). The V gene's germline CDR1 is ENHRY and CDR2 SYGVKD. The CDR3 sequence is 15 residues long. V dropped 6 bases and J dropped 1 base, with 10 bases sitting between them. This chain's CDR3 is CAISTTRSGANVLTF. The DNA for the CDR3 is TGTGCCATCAGCACTACTAGGTCTGGGGCCAACGTCCTGACTTTC.

This clone was seen a handful of times. The chain couples TRBV6-5 to TRBJ2-7; 9 nucleotides agree with TRBD1. From germline, CDR1 is MNHEY and CDR2 SVGAGI. V dropped 6 bases and J dropped 2; count of bases not matched to a gene: 8. This CDR3 comprises 15 residues. The CDR3 here is CASRLRDRETYEQYF. As DNA, the CDR3 is TGTGCCAGCAGACTCCGGGACAGGGAGACCTACGAGCAGTACTTC.

This clone has only a few counts. Other DNA sequences within the sample encode an identical CDR3. The chain is built from TRBV7-9 and TRBJ1-2, with D possibly matching TRBD1 (5 bases). From germline, CDR1 is SEHNR and CDR2 FQNEAQ (reference sequence). Deletions cut 1 base from V and 2 bases from J, with 8 bases between. The CDR3 spans 14 residues. CDR3 in amino acids: CASSLVGGNYGYTF. CDR3 DNA sequence: TGTGCCAGCAGCTTAGTCGGGGGGAACTATGGCTACACCTTC.

The table lists this clone with a few counts. The chain combines TRBV25-1 with TRBJ2-2, with D possibly matching TRBD1 (5 bases). CDR1 MGHDK and CDR2 SYGVNS come from the germline V gene. Trimming removed 2 bases from V and 11 bases from J, with 12 bases in between. CDR3 length: 13 amino acids. As DNA, the CDR3 is TGTGCCAGCAGTGAAAGGGTTACAGGAGAGCTGTTTTTT. Its protein is CASSERVTGELFF.

The chain combines TRBV2 with TRBJ1-4; maybe TRBD1 (6 bases). The CDR3 loop spans 14 amino acids. The germline gives CDR1 SNHLY, CDR2 FYNNEI. The germline V and J ends were trimmed by 6 bases and 7 bases, with 15 bases remaining between them. CDR3 protein: CASRLTGGGEKLFF. In nucleotides, the CDR3 is TGTGCCAGCAGGTTGACAGGCGGTGGTGAAAAACTGTTTTTT.

This clone was counted between two and nine times. V usage is TRBV19 and J usage is TRBJ1-1, with 10 bases matching TRBD1. Trimming removed 4 bases from V and 3 bases from J; junction bases left unmatched: 8. The CDR3 has 16 residues. Germline values: CDR1 LNHDA, CDR2 SQIVND (reference sequence). The CDR3 sequence is CASSTGQGFRDTEAFF. CDR3 in DNA: TGTGCCAGTAGTACGGGACAGGGGTTTAGAGACACTGAAGCTTTCTTT.

The rearrangement uses TRBV7-2 and TRBJ2-5, with 7 bases lining up with TRBD2. Per the germline V gene, CDR1 is SGHTA and CDR2 is FQGNSA. Germline trimming cut 7 bases from V and 1 base from J; bases unmatched to any gene: 9. The CDR3 covers 15 residues. CDR3: CASTSPRTSQETQYF. The CDR3, as DNA: TGTGCCAGCACCTCTCCTCGGACTAGCCAAGAGACCCAGTACTTC. Full variable domain (outside the CDR3, taken from reference TRBV7-2 and TRBJ2-5): GAGVSQSPSNKVTEKGKDVELRCDPISGHTALYWYRQSLGQGLEFLIYFQGNSAPDKSGLPSDRFSAERTGGSVSTLTIQRTQQEDSAVYLCASTSPRTSQETQYFGPGTRLLVL.

This clone was seen a handful of times. The V gene is TRBV6-6, the J gene TRBJ2-2; D unresolved. The CDR3 runs to 15 residues. Germline assignment: CDR1 MNHNY and CDR2 SVGAGI (reference sequence). The V and J ends lost 3 bases and 5 bases respectively, with 13 bases between them. The CDR3 reads CASSYSGSITGELFF. For the CDR3, the DNA is TGTGCCAGCAGTTATAGTGGCTCAATAACCGGGGAGCTGTTTTTT.

The sample holds a few counts of this clone. This chain uses TRBV7-3 with TRBJ1-6; no clear D. This CDR3 has 14 amino acids. V lost 5 bases to trimming and J lost 11 bases, with 16 bases between them. Germline assignment: CDR1 SGHTA and CDR2 FQGTGA. The CDR3 is CASSPGPIGTPLHF. CDR3 nucleotides: TGTGCCAGCAGCCCCGGTCCCATAGGGACACCCCTCCACTTT.

The J gene is TRBJ2-3, the V gene TRBV4-3; TRBD2 aligns across 14 bases. The V gene end was trimmed by 3 bases and the J gene end by 3 bases; junction bases not matched to a gene: 14. CDR1 and CDR2 (germline): LGHNA, YSLEER. The CDR3 runs to 20 residues. The CDR3 loop reads CASSHFGTSGSPGRTDTQYF. Written as DNA, the CDR3 is TGCGCCAGCAGCCACTTCGGGACTAGCGGGAGCCCCGGGAGAACAGATACGCAGTATTTT.